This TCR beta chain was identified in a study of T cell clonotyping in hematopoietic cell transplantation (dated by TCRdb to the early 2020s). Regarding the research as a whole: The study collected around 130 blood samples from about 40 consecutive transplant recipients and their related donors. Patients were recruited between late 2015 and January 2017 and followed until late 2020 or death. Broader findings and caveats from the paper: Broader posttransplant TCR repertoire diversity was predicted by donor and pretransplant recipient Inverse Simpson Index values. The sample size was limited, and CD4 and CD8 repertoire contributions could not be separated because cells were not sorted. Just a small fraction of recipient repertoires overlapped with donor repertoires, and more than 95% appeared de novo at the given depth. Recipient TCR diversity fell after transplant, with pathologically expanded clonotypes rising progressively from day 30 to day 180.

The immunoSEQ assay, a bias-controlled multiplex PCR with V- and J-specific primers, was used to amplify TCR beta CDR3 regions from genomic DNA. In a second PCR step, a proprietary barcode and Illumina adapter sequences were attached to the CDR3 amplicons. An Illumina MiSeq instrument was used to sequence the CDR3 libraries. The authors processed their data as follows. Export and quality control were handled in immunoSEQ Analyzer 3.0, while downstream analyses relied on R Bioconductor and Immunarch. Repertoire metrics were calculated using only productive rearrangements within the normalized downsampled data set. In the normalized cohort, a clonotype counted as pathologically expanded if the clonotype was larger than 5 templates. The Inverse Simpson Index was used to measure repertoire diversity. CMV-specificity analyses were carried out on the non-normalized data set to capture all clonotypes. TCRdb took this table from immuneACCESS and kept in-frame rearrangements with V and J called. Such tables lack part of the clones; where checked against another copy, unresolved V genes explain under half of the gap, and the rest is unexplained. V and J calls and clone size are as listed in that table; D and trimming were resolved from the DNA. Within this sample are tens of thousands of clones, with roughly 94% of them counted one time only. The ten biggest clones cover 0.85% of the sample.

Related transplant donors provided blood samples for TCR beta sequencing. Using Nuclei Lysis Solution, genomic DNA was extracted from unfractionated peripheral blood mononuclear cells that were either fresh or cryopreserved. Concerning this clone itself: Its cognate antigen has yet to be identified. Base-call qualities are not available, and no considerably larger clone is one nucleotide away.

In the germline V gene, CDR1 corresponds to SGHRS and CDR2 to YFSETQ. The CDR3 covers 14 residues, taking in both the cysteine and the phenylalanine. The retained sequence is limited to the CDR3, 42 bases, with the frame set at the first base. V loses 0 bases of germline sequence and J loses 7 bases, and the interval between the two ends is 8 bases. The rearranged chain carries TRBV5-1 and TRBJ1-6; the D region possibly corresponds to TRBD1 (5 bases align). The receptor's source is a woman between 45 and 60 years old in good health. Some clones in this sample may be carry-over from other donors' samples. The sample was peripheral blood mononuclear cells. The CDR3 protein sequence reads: CASSLDGQNSPLHF. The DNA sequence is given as TGCGCCAGCAGCTTGGACGGACAAAATTCACCCCTCCACTTT.